Each of the 24 T cell receptor beta chains below was sequenced from the same sample in a study of cytotoxic CD8 clonotypes in ibrutinib-treated CLL. Only in-frame clones appear in the TCRdb table, and some are missing; sequencing was by immunoSEQ multiplex PCR. The sample lists under 200,000 clones, about four fifths occurring once. The sample here was PBMCs, taken after 12 months of ibrutinib treatment. Every receptor here comes from a human donor with chronic lymphocytic leukemia.

This clone was seen a single time. The genes are TRBV7-9 and TRBJ2-5; either TRBD1 or TRBD2 may fit D (5 bases each). Trimming took off 2 bases at V and 4 bases at J, with 11 bases between the two ends. In germline, CDR1 is SEHNR, CDR2 FQNEAQ (reference sequence). The length of the CDR3 is 14 residues. The CDR3 loop is CASSLFWGRETQYF. The CDR3 region has the DNA TGTGCCAGCAGCTTATTCTGGGGGAGAGAGACCCAGTACTTC. Using reference TRBV7-9 and TRBJ2-5 for the parts outside the CDR3, the full variable domain is DTGVSQNPRHKITKRGQNVTFRCDPISEHNRLYWYRQTLGQGPEFLTYFQNEAQLEKSRLLSDRFSAERPKGSFSTLEIQRTEQGDSAMYLCASSLFWGRETQYFGPGTRLLVL.

The gene calls are TRBV5-5 and TRBJ2-6, with D hard to call. The length of the CDR3 is 13 residues. CDR1 and CDR2 (germline): SGHKS, YYEKEE (reference sequence). With 6 bases removed from V and 2 bases from J, the gap between germline ends came to 6 bases. The CDR3 DNA reads TGTGCCAGCACGGTACCTGGGGCCAACGTCCTGACTTTC. Residues: CASTVPGANVLTF.

The chain joins TRBV6-1 to TRBJ1-3; D gene uncertain. The V end was cut by 6 bases, the J end by 3 bases, with 12 bases between. This CDR3 contains 14 residues. Per germline, CDR1 MNHNS and CDR2 SASEGT. CDR3 in amino acids: CASSVREYGNTIYF. In DNA form, the CDR3 reads TGTGCCAGCAGCGTAAGGGAGTATGGAAACACCATATATTTT.

The table lists this clone with a count of one. The genes are TRBV6-5 and TRBJ1-2; 9 bases align to TRBD1. Losses at the gene ends were 6 bases for V and 14 bases for J; bases not matched to a gene: 10. The CDR3 runs to 12 residues. Germline loops: CDR1 MNHEY, CDR2 SVGAGI. The CDR3 reads CASRPGTGRITF. Here the CDR3 DNA reads TGTGCCAGCAGACCCGGGACAGGGCGTATAACCTTC.

This clone was seen only a few times. This chain links TRBV11-2 with TRBJ2-4; 7 bases are shared with TRBD1. The V gene's germline CDR1 is SGHAT and CDR2 FQNNGV. The CDR3 consists of 17 residues. V shed 5 bases and J 2 bases; nucleotides not matched to a gene: 12. The CDR3 loop reads CASSAVGLQGTKNIQYF. The CDR3 DNA reads as TGTGCCAGCAGCGCGGTGGGGCTACAGGGGACCAAAAACATTCAGTACTTC.

The chain employs TRBV19 and TRBJ2-3, with 9 positions matching TRBD2. J gave up 3 bases and V 7 bases, and 8 bases lay outside the gene matches. The germline gives CDR1 LNHDA, CDR2 SQIVND (reference sequence). The CDR3 sequence is 15 residues long. The DNA of the CDR3 is TGTGCCAGTAAGGGCGGGGGGGCCCGGACAGATACGCAGTATTTT. Translated, it gives CASKGGGARTDTQYF.

This clone has a single count. The chain employs TRBV7-6 and TRBJ2-1, with D perhaps assigned TRBD1 or TRBD2 (5 bases each). Germline values: CDR1 SGHVS, CDR2 FNYEAQ. The CDR3 contains 16 residues. V was cut by 6 bases and J by 5 bases, with 20 bases left in between. The CDR3 DNA reads as TGTGCCAGCAGTTCAGGTGGGGGTACTACTCACAATGAGCAGTTCTTC. It is translated as CASSSGGGTTHNEQFF. Filled out from reference TRBV7-6 and TRBJ2-1, the complete variable domain reads GAGVSQSPRYKVTKRGQDVALRCDPISGHVSLYWYRQALGQGPEFLTYFNYEAQQDKSGLPNDRFSAERPEGSISTLTIQRTEQRDSAMYRCASSSGGGTTHNEQFFGPGTRLTVL.

The chain couples TRBV28 to TRBJ2-1; the match to TRBD2 covers 11 bases. V shed 5 bases and J 5 bases; nucleotides not matched to a gene: 14. Germline-derived CDR1 and CDR2 are MDHEN and SYDVKM. CDR3 length: 18 amino acids. The DNA of the CDR3 is TGTGCCAGCAGTCCCCCCCTTTATAGCGGGAGGGCCGACAATGAGCAGTTCTTC. Translating gives CASSPPLYSGRADNEQFF.

The chain is built from TRBV10-3 and TRBJ2-7; TRBD1 might be the D (5 bases). Germline CDR1 ENHRY, CDR2 SYGVKD. V was trimmed by 5 bases and J by 2 bases, leaving 13 bases between them. CDR3 length: 14 residues. This chain's CDR3 is CAISPQGYAYEQYF. The CDR3 DNA reads as TGTGCCATCAGTCCCCAGGGTTACGCCTACGAGCAGTACTTC.

This clone appeared once. The gene calls are TRBV4-2 and TRBJ2-3; the D gene is possibly TRBD2 (5 bases). Germline V lookup: CDR1 LGHNA, CDR2 YNFKEQ. There are 17 residues in the CDR3. V dropped 3 bases and J dropped 0 bases, with 16 bases sitting between them. The CDR3 DNA follows: TGTGCCAGCAGCCAGTATTGGACGGGAACTAGCACAGATACGCAGTATTTT. Amino acid sequence: CASSQYWTGTSTDTQYF.

This sequence joins TRBV2 and TRBJ1-1; D is uncertain. This CDR3 spans 15 amino acids. Germline V CDR1 and CDR2: SNHLY, FYNNEI. The V gene lost 6 bases and the J gene lost 0 bases, with 14 bases spanning the gap. The CDR3 DNA reads as TGTGCCAGCAGCGCGAGGGTGCGAATGAACACTGAAGCTTTCTTT. Translated: CASSARVRMNTEAFF.

This chain connects TRBV9 to TRBJ2-6, with 9 bases that match TRBD1. CDR3 length: 17 amino acids. J lost 2 bases, V lost 7 bases, and 10 bases had no gene match. Per the germline V gene, CDR1 is SGDLS and CDR2 is YYNGEE. This chain's CDR3 is CASSGSTGGAGANVLTF. The CDR3 DNA reads as TGTGCCAGCTCTGGGTCCACAGGGGGCGCTGGGGCCAACGTCCTGACTTTC.

The chain links TRBV9 to TRBJ2-1; 9 bases line up with TRBD1. CDR3 length: 18 amino acids. CDR1 SGDLS and CDR2 YYNGEE come from the germline V gene. The trim removed 3 bases at V and 0 bases at J, leaving 10 bases unmatched. CDR3 protein: CASSAPPGTGSSYNEQFF. Here the CDR3 DNA reads TGTGCCAGCAGCGCCCCCCCAGGGACAGGGAGCTCCTACAATGAGCAGTTCTTC.

A single count supports this clone. The rearrangement links TRBV7-3 to TRBJ2-1; 10 nucleotides agree with TRBD2. The CDR3 loop spans 20 amino acids. CDR1 and CDR2 (germline): SGHTA, FQGTGA. V was pared by 4 bases and J by 0 bases, with 15 bases of the junction left unmatched. CDR3 amino acids: CASSSAGGLAVSSSYNEQFF. The CDR3, as DNA: TGTGCCAGCAGCTCCGCAGGCGGACTAGCGGTGTCGAGCTCCTACAATGAGCAGTTCTTC. The full variable domain, in which reference TRBV7-3 and TRBJ2-1 provide the parts outside the CDR3, is GAGVSQTPSNKVTEKGKYVELRCDPISGHTALYWYRQSLGQGPEFLIYFQGTGAADDSGLPNDRFFAVRPEGSVSTLKIQRTERGDSAVYLCASSSAGGLAVSSSYNEQFFGPGTRLTVL.

This clone was found a few times. Additional DNA sequences in this sample encode the identical CDR3. V gene TRBV4-2 combines with J gene TRBJ2-3; 7 positions match TRBD2. This CDR3 spans 17 amino acids. V shed 1 base and J 1 base; nucleotides not matched to a gene: 8. Looked up from germline, CDR1 is LGHNA and CDR2 is YNFKEQ. The CDR3 here is CASSQGIGGRGTDTQYF. The CDR3 bases are TGTGCCAGCAGCCAAGGGATAGGCGGGAGAGGCACAGATACGCAGTATTTT.

The genes are TRBV2 and TRBJ1-3; 7 nucleotides match TRBD1. Germline loops: CDR1 SNHLY, CDR2 FYNNEI. Trimming removed 5 bases from V and 0 bases from J; junction bases left unmatched: 7. CDR3 length equals 16 residues. CDR3 loop: CASSQQGFFSGNTIYF. In DNA form, the CDR3 reads TGTGCCAGCAGTCAACAGGGGTTTTTCTCTGGAAACACCATATATTTT.

The V and J genes are TRBV30 and TRBJ2-1; either TRBD1 or TRBD2 may fit D (5 bases each). The CDR3 extends over 13 amino acids. V lost 0 bases to trimming and J lost 9 bases, with 12 bases between them. In germline, CDR1 is GTSNPN, CDR2 SVGIG (reference sequence). This CDR3 reads CAWSVQSRGEQFF. The CDR3 DNA sequence: TGTGCCTGGAGTGTACAATCGAGGGGTGAGCAGTTCTTC.

J is TRBJ1-5 and V is TRBV11-2, with D unresolved. Trimming removed 5 bases from V and 1 base from J, with 6 bases in between. The CDR3 is 13 amino acids. Germline lookup yields CDR1 SGHAT and CDR2 FQNNGV. The CDR3 bases are TGTGCCAGCAGCCCCCAGAGCAATCAGCCCCAGCATTTT. Translated: CASSPQSNQPQHF.

This clone came up once. The sample holds other DNA sequences that translate to the same CDR3. The chain uses TRBV6-5 and TRBJ2-1; 7 nucleotides line up with TRBD1. V lost 7 bases to trimming and J lost 3 bases; unmatched junction nucleotides: 0. Germline CDR1 and CDR2: MNHEY and SVGAGI. The CDR3 sequence is 12 residues long. The CDR3 here is CASTGGYNEQFF. The CDR3, as DNA: TGTGCCAGCACAGGGGGCTACAATGAGCAGTTCTTC.

The chain uses TRBV4-2 and TRBJ1-4; D is uncertain. V was pared by 0 bases and J by 13 bases, with 21 bases between. Germline V gene lookup returns CDR1 LGHNA and CDR2 YNFKEQ. This CDR3 is built from 16 residues. CDR3 DNA: TGTGCCAGCAGCCAAGATCTAGGAGGGCCCATCAAGGGACTGTTTTTT. Its protein is CASSQDLGGPIKGLFF.

A few counts support this clone. The rearrangement joins TRBV2 to TRBJ2-2; D remains unclear. V was cut by 6 bases and J by 3 bases, with 5 bases left in between. The germline V gene encodes CDR1 SNHLY and CDR2 FYNNEI. The CDR3 runs to 12 residues. As DNA, the CDR3 is TGTGCCAGCAGAACTGACACCGGGGAGCTGTTTTTT. It encodes CASRTDTGELFF.

CDR3 residues: CASSPGDNSNQPQHF. The CDR3 nucleotides read TGTGCCAGCAGTCCTGGGGACAATAGCAATCAGCCCCAGCATTTT. This chain joins TRBV28 and TRBJ1-5; D perhaps matches TRBD1 (6 bases). The CDR3 sequence is 15 residues long. CDR1 is MDHEN and CDR2 is SYDVKM in the germline V gene. The V and J ends lost 5 bases and 0 bases respectively, with 11 bases between them.

The chain carries TRBV10-3 and TRBJ2-3; either TRBD1 or TRBD2 may supply D (6 bases each). Per germline, CDR1 ENHRY and CDR2 SYGVKD. Trimming took 2 bases from V and 5 from J, leaving 14 bases between them. CDR3 length: 15 residues. DNA for the CDR3: TGTGCCATCAGTGAGCACGGGGGCAAGGGAGATACGCAGTATTTT. This gives the protein CAISEHGGKGDTQYF.

CDR3 in amino acids: CASSLSLRGQGYSSYEQYF. As DNA, the CDR3 is TGTGCCAGCAGCCTCAGCCTACGGGGACAGGGCTACAGCTCCTACGAGCAGTACTTC. V usage is TRBV14 and J usage is TRBJ2-7; 9 nucleotides line up with TRBD1. The CDR3 is made up of 19 amino acids. CDR1 is SGHDN, CDR2 FVKESK, per germline. The V and J ends lost 4 bases and 0 bases, in that order; junction bases with no gene match: 16.